The entry below gives a single T cell receptor (beta chain) sequence along with its context. Its antigen is not known. This sample is drawn from a study of CD8 T cells in ankylosing spondylitis. The CDR3 extends over 16 amino acids. V dropped 5 bases and J dropped 5; count of bases not matched to a gene: 5. Germline V CDR1 and CDR2: SGHTA, FQGNSA. TCRdb reprocessed the 5' RACE reads via MiXCR and lists one record per CDR3 protein. This sample has about 480,000 distinct CDR3 sequences, with roughly a sixth found just once. Broader study findings: Under 10 highly homologous variants formed a TCR beta motif that appeared characteristic of ankylosing spondylitis blood.

The specimen sequenced was blood, either unsorted or a sorted T cell fraction (not recorded which). The sequence was collected from a male donor with ankylosing spondylitis. The rearrangement links TRBV7-2 to TRBJ2-2, with 13 nucleotides matching TRBD2. CDR3 loop: CASSPGLAGRTGELFF. In DNA, the CDR3 is TGTGCCAGCAGCCCGGGACTAGCGGGACGGACCGGGGAGCTGTTTTTT.